The clone carrying this TCR beta chain was observed once. Unmatched junction bases numbered 1, after V lost 4 bases and J lost 1 base. The CDR3 covers 15 residues. Germline lookup yields CDR1 WNHNN and CDR2 SYGVQD (reference sequence). These data belong to a study of blood T cell repertoires in COVID-19. Overall study: Material from acute and convalescent COVID-19 was sourced from the United States, Italy and Spain. PBMCs, B-cell-depleted T cells, or T cells were the source of the cDNA or gDNA that made up the material.

Sequencing was performed with immunoSEQ multiplex PCR; in TCRdb, only in-frame clones are kept and a portion is missing. The table shows roughly 100,000 clones, with 81% occurring only once. J is TRBJ2-1 and V is TRBV10-1; 10 nucleotides align to TRBD1. The origin of this receptor is a man older than 75 with active or convalescent COVID-19. Sequencing was carried out using peripheral blood. The CDR3 loop reads CASSGQGASYNEQFF. CDR3 nucleotide sequence: TGCGCCAGCAGTGGACAGGGGGCTTCCTACAATGAGCAGTTCTTC.